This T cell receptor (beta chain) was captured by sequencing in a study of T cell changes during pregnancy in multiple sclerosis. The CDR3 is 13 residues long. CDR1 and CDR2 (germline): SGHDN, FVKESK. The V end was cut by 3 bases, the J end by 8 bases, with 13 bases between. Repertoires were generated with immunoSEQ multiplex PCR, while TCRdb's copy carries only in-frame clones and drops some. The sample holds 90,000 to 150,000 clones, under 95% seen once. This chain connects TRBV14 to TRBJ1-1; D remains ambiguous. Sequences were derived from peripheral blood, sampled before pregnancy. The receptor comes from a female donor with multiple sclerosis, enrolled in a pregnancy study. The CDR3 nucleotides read TGTGCCAGCAGCCAGAGTCCCTCCCGGGAAGCTTTCTTT. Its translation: CASSQSPSREAFF.